The rows below give T cell receptor beta chains drawn from one sample of a study of cytomegalovirus exposure and HLA in healthy donors. Using immunoSEQ multiplex PCR, the repertoire was profiled, and TCRdb retains in-frame clones only, with some absent. The sample holds more than 150,000 clones, 70% to 85% seen once. Sample: PBMCs. The origin of the receptors is a man in his late teens or twenties in good health and CMV-seronegative. CDR3s include the opening cysteine and the closing phenylalanine or tryptophan. D genes are given only for firm matches. Size tells how often a clone was seen (once, few, many) or the class of an expanded clone, and some rows leave it out.

j_call | v_call | d_call | clone_size | cdr3_nt | cdr3_aa
TRBJ1-2 | TRBV5-5 | - | - | TGTGCCAGCAGCTTGAGAGGTCCCCCTGGGAACTATGGCTACACCTTC | CASSLRGPPGNYGYTF
TRBJ2-7 | TRBV5-1 | TRBD1 | - | TGCGCCAGCAGCAAGGGACAGGTGAGCTCCTACGAGCAGTACTTC | CASSKGQVSSYEQYF
TRBJ2-7 | TRBV10-3 | - | - | TGTGCCATCAGTGAGCAGGGCGGGACCTACGAGCAGTACTTC | CAISEQGGTYEQYF
TRBJ1-1 | TRBV7-8 | - | - | TGTGCCAGCAGCTCCAGGGTCACTGAAGCTTTCTTT | CASSSRVTEAFF
TRBJ2-3 | TRBV11-3 | - | - | TGTGCCAGCAGCTTGGGGCTAGGGGATACGCAGTATTTT | CASSLGLGDTQYF
TRBJ2-5 | TRBV5-1 | TRBD1 | - | TGCGCCAGCAGCTCCAGGGACAGGCAAGAGACCCAGTACTTC | CASSSRDRQETQYF
TRBJ2-3 | TRBV11-3 | TRBD2 | once | TGTGCCAGCAGCTCCATAGCGGGATCCACAGATACGCAGTATTTT | CASSSIAGSTDTQYF
TRBJ2-5 | TRBV11-2 | TRBD2 | - | TGTGCCAGCAGCCCGCGGACTAGCGGGAGGGCCGGGGAGACCCAGTACTTC | CASSPRTSGRAGETQYF
TRBJ2-6 | TRBV5-4 | - | few | TGTGCCAGCAGCTTGGGAGGCTCTGGGGCCAACGTCCTGACTTTC | CASSLGGSGANVLTF
TRBJ2-1 | TRBV5-1 | - | - | TGCGCCAGCAGCCCCAGCGGGCCCCTGGGGGGGCAGTTCTTC | CASSPSGPLGGQFF
TRBJ1-2 | TRBV15 | - | once | TGTGCCACCAGCAGAGAACATCCCAGTGATGGCTACACCTTC | CATSREHPSDGYTF
TRBJ1-3 | TRBV11-3 | - | - | TGTGCCAGCAGCCTCTTGGGGCAGGCAGGAAACACCATATATTTT | CASSLLGQAGNTIYF
TRBJ1-4 | TRBV4-3 | TRBD1 | few | TGCGCCAGCAGCCAAGACAGGGGGAATGAAAAACTGTTTTTT | CASSQDRGNEKLFF
TRBJ1-2 | TRBV11-2 | TRBD1 | few | TGTGCCAGCAGCCAGGGACAGGGGCCGGTCTATGGCTACACCTTC | CASSQGQGPVYGYTF
TRBJ2-7 | TRBV29-1 | - | few | TGCAGCGCTACCTTAGCGGTTACCCAGTACGAGCAGTACTTC | CSATLAVTQYEQYF
TRBJ2-7 | TRBV2 | - | once | TGTGCCAGCAGTGTTCAGGGTCAAATCTACGAGCAGTACTTC | CASSVQGQIYEQYF
TRBJ1-2 | TRBV5-6 | - | - | TGTGCCAGCAGCTCTGGAGCAGTTCTTGGCTATGGCTACACCTTC | CASSSGAVLGYGYTF
TRBJ2-7 | TRBV29-1 | TRBD2 | - | TGCAGCCCAACTCGGGCTAGCGGGGGTTACGAGCAGTACTTC | CSPTRASGGYEQYF
TRBJ1-2 | TRBV7-6 | - | - | TGTGCCAGCAGCTTATCCCAGGGTGACTACACCTTC | CASSLSQGDYTF
TRBJ2-7 | TRBV5-4 | - | - | TGTGCCAGCAGCTTGCAGGGGACCCCCTACGAGCAGTACTTC | CASSLQGTPYEQYF
TRBJ2-3 | TRBV6-1 | TRBD2 | - | TGTGCCACCAGACTAGCGGGAAGCACAGATACGCAGTATTTT | CATRLAGSTDTQYF
TRBJ1-2 | TRBV6-5 | - | few | TGTGCCAGCAGTTCCACAGCGGGACGTCTTGGCTACACCTTC | CASSSTAGRLGYTF
TRBJ2-3 | TRBV6-1 | TRBD2 | - | TGTGCCAGCAGTGTCGCGGGGGGTGCCCCCCCTAGCACAGATACGCAGTATTTT | CASSVAGGAPPSTDTQYF